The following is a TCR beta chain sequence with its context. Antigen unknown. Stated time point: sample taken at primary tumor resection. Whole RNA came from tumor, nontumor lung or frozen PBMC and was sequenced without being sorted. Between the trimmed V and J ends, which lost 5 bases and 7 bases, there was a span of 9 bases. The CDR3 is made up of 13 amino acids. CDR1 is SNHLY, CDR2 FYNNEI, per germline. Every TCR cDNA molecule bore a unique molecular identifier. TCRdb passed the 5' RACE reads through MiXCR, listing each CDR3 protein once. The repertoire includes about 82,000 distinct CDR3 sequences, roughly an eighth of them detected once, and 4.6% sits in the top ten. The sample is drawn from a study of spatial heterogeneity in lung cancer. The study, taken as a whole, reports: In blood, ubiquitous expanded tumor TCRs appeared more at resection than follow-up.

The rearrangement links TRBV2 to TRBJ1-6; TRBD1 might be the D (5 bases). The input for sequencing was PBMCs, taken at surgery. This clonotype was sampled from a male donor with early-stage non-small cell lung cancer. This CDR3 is CASSRGQNSPLHF. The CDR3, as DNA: TGTGCCAGCAGTCGGGGCCAGAATTCACCCCTCCACTTT. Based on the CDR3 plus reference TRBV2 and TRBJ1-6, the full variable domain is EPEVTQTPSHQVTQMGQEVILRCVPISNHLYFYWYRQILGQKVEFLVSFYNNEISEKSEIFDDQFSVERPDGSNFTLKIRSTKLEDSAMYFCASSRGQNSPLHFGNGTRLTVT.